This TCR beta chain was sequenced for a study of cytomegalovirus exposure and HLA in healthy donors. This clone was detected once. The PCR ran on 60 Vbeta and 13 Jbeta primers. The repertoire was sequenced with immunoSEQ multiplex PCR; TCRdb's copy has only in-frame clones and lacks some. Of some 67,000 clones listed, approximately 90% are singletons. This CDR3 comprises 16 residues. V was clipped by 7 bases and J by 1 base, with 20 bases between them. CDR1 and CDR2 (germline): MDHEN, SYDVKM. This chain uses TRBV28 with TRBJ2-7; tentative D call: TRBD2 (6 bases). Sequencing was done on a sample of PBMCs. This clonotype was obtained from a woman in her 30s in good health and CMV-seropositive. CDR3 DNA sequence: TGTGCCAGCACGTCCCCCGGTGGGGCGGGATCCTACGAGCAGTACTTC. This encodes CASTSPGGAGSYEQYF.